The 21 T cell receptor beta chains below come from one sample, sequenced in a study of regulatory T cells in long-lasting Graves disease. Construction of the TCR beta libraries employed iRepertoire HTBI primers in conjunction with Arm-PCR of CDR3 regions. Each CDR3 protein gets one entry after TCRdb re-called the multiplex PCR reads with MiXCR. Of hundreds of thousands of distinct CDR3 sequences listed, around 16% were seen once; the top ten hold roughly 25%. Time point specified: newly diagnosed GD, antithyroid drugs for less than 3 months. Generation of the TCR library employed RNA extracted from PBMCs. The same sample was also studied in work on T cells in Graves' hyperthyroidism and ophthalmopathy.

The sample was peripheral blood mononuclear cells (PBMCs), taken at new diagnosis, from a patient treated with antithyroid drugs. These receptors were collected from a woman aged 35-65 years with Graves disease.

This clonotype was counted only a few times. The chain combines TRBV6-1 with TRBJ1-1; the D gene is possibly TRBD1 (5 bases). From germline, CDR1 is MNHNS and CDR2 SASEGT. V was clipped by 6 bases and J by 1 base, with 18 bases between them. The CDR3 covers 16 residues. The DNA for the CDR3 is TGTGCCAGCAGCCACAGGTTGGGAGGTGGGAACACTGAAGCTTTCTTT. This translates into CASSHRLGGGNTEAFF.

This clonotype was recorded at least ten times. In DNA, the CDR3 is TGCGCCAGCAGCTTGGGACAAATGGCGAACACTGAAGCTTTCTTT. Its protein is CASSLGQMANTEAFF. This sequence joins TRBV5-1 and TRBJ1-1; D gene uncertain. Per germline, CDR1 SGHRS and CDR2 YFSETQ. This CDR3 contains 15 residues. Trimming removed 0 bases from V and 1 base from J, with 10 bases in between.

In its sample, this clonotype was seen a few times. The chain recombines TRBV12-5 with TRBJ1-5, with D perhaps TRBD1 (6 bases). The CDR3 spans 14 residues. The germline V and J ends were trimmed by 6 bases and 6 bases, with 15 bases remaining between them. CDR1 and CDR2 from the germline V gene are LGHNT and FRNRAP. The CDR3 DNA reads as TGTGCTAGTGGCCGCCCGGGGGCTACTCAGCCCCAGCATTTT. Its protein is CASGRPGATQPQHF.

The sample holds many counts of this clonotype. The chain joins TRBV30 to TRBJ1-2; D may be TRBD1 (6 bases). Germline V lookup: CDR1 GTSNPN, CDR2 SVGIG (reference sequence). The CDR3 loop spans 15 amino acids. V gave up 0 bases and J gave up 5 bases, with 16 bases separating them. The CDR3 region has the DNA TGTGCCTGGAGTGTACGAGGGGGACATTATTATGGCTACACCTTC. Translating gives CAWSVRGGHYYGYTF.

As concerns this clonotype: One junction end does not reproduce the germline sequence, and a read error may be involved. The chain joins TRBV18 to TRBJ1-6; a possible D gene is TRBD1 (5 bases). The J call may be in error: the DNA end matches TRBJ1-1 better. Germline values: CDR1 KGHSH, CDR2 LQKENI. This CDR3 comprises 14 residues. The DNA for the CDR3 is TGCGCCAGCTATCCCGGGGCAGGGTTCGCTGAAGCTTTCTTT. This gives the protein CASYPGAGFAEAFF.

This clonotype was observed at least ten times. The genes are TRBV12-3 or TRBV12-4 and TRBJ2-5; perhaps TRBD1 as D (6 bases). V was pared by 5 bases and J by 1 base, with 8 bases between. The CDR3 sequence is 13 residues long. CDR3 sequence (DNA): TGTGCCAGCAGTCACAGGGCCCAAGAGACCCAGTACTTC. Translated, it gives CASSHRAQETQYF.

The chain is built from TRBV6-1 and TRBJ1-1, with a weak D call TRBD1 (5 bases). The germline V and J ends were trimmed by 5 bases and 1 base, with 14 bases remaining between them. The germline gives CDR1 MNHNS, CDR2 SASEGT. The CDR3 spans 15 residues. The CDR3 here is CASSTPGSWNTEAFF. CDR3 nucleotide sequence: TGTGCCAGCAGTACCCCAGGGTCGTGGAACACTGAAGCTTTCTTT.

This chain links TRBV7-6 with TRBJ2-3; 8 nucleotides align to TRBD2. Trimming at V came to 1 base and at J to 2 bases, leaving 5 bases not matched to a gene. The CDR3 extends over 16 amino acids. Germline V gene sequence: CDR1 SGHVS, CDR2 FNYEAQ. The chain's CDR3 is CASSLGSGVHTDTQYF. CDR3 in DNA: TGTGCCAGCAGCTTAGGTAGCGGGGTGCACACAGATACGCAGTATTTT.

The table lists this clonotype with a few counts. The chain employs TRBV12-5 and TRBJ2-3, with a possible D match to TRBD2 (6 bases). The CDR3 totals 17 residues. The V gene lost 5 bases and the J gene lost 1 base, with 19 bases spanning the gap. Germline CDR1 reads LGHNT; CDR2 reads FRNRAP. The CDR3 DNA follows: TGTGCTAGTGGTCCGGCTCCCGGGGGAGGCGGCACAGATACGCAGTATTTT. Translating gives CASGPAPGGGGTDTQYF.

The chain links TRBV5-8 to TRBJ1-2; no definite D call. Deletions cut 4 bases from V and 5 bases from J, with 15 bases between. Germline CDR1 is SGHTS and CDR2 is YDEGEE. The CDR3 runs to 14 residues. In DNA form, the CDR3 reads TGTGCCAGCAGCCACCGGGCTCCGGGGTATGGCTACACCTTC. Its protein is CASSHRAPGYGYTF.

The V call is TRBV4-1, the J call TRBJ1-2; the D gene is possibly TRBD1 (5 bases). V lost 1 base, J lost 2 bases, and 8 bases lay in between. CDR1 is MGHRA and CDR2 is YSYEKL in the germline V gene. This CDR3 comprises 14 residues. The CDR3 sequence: CASSQVAGNYGYTF. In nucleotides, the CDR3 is TGCGCCAGCAGCCAAGTGGCAGGGAACTATGGCTACACCTTC.

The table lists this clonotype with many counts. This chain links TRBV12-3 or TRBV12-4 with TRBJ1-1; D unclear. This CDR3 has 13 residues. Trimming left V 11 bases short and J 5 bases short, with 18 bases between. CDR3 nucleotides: TGTGCCGGATCTACAGCTTTGGGGACTGAAGCTTTCTTT. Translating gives CAGSTALGTEAFF.

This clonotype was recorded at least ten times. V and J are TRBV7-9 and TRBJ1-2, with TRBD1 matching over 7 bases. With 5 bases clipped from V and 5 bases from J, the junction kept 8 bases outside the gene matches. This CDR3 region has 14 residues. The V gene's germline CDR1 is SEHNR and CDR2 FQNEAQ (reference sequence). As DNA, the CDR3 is TGTGCCAGCAGCCCCGGGCACAGGGGATATGGCTACACCTTC. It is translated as CASSPGHRGYGYTF.

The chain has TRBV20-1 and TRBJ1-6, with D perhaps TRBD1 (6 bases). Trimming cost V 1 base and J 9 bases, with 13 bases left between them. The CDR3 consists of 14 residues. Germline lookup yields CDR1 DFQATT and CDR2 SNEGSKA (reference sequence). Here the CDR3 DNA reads TGCAGTGCTAGAGTCGGGACCAGGGGTTCACCCCTCCACTTT. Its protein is CSARVGTRGSPLHF.

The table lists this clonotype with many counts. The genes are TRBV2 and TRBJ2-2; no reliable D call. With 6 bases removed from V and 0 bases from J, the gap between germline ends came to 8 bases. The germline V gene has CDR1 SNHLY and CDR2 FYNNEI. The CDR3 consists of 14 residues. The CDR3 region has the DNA TGTGCCAGCAGATCAGCGACGAACACCGGGGAGCTGTTTTTT. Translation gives CASRSATNTGELFF.

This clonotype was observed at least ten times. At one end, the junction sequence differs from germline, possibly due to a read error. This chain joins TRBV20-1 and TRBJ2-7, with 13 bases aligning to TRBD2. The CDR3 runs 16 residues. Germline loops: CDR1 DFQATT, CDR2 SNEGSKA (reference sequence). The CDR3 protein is CSARDLSGLAGHEQYF. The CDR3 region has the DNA TGCAGTGCTAGAGATTTATCGGGACTAGCGGGACACGAACAGTACTTC.

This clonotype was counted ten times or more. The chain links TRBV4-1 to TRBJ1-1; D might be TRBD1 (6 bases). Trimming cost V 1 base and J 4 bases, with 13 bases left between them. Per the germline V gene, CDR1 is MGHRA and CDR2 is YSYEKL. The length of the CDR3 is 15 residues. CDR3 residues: CASSQGEQGGTEAFF. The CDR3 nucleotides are TGCGCCAGCAGCCAAGGAGAACAGGGAGGCACTGAAGCTTTCTTT.

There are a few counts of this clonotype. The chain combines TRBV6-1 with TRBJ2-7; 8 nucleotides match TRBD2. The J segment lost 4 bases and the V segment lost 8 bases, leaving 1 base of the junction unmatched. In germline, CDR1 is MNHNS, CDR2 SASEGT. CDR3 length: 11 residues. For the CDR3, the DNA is TGTGCCAGCCGGGGGGGATACGAGCAGTACTTC. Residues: CASRGGYEQYF.

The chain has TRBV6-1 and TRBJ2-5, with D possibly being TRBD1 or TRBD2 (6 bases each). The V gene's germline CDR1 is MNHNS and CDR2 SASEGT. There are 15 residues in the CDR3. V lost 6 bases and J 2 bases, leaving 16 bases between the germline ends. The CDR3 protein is CASSSGALGQETQYF. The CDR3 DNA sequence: TGTGCCAGCAGCTCGGGGGCTCTCGGACAAGAGACCCAGTACTTC.

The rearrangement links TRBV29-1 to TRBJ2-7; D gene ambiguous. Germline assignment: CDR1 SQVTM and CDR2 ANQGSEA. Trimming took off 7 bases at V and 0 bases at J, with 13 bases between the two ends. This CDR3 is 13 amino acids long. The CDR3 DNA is TGCAGCGCCCTTCCCTCAAGCTCCTACGAGCAGTACTTC. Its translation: CSALPSSSYEQYF.

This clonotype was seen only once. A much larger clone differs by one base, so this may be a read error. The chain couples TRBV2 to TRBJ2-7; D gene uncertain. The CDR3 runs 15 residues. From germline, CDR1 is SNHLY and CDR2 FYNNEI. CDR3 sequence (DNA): TGTGCCAGCAGTGAAGCGTGGGGTAACTCCTGCGAGCAGTACTTC. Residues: CASSEAWGNSCEQYF.